The 8 T cell receptor beta chains in this list originate from one sample, sequenced in a study of blood T cell repertoires in COVID-19. Profiling relied on immunoSEQ multiplex PCR, and the TCRdb table lists in-frame clones only, not all of them. The sample lists around 64,000 clones, about nine tenths occurring once. Material for sequencing was peripheral blood. These receptors all come from a man aged 45-65 years with active COVID-19.

The chain joins TRBV6-5 to TRBJ1-1; D gene unclear. Deletions cut 7 bases from V and 4 bases from J, with 13 bases between. This CDR3 spans 13 amino acids. Germline V gene data show CDR1 as MNHEY and CDR2 as SVGAGI. The CDR3 reads CASTRGWGTEAFF. The DNA of the CDR3 is TGTGCCAGCACCAGAGGGTGGGGCACTGAAGCTTTCTTT.

This chain links TRBV6-5 with TRBJ1-5, with 8 bases lining up with TRBD1. V lost 6 bases and J lost 6; bases outside the gene matches: 10. This CDR3 has 15 amino acids. The V gene's germline CDR1 is MNHEY and CDR2 SVGAGI. CDR3 bases: TGTGCCAGCAGCGCGGACAGGGAAGTAGGTCAGCCCCAGCATTTT. Residues: CASSADREVGQPQHF.

With respect to this clone: A junction end diverges from the germline sequence, so it may reflect a read error. V and J are TRBV9 and TRBJ1-2, with 8 bases matching TRBD1. The CDR3 runs to 13 residues. In germline, CDR1 is SGDLS, CDR2 YYNGEE. The CDR3 is CASSAGGADGYIF. The CDR3 nucleotides read TGTGCCAGCAGCGCAGGGGGCGCGGATGGCTACATCTTC.

This clone appeared a few times. The chain uses TRBV5-1 and TRBJ2-2, with D perhaps matching TRBD2 (6 bases). Deletions cut 3 bases from V and 5 bases from J, with 14 bases between. CDR3 size: 15 residues. Looked up from germline, CDR1 is SGHRS and CDR2 is YFSETQ. The CDR3 bases are TGCGCCAGCAGCTGGGGCAGTGGAGGGACCGGGGAGCTGTTTTTT. Encoded protein: CASSWGSGGTGELFF. Together with reference TRBV5-1 and TRBJ2-2, the CDR3 gives the full variable domain: KAGVTQTPRYLIKTRGQQVTLSCSPISGHRSVSWYQQTPGQGLQFLFEYFSETQRNKGNFPGRFSGRQFSNSRSEMNVSTLELGDSALYLCASSWGSGGTGELFFGEGSRLTVL.

This clone came up once. This chain links TRBV5-1 with TRBJ2-7; 7 nucleotides agree with TRBD2. CDR3 length: 15 residues. Germline CDR1 SGHRS, CDR2 YFSETQ. Trimming took 2 bases from V and 3 from J; bases not matched to a gene: 8. This chain's CDR3 is CASSLGGGNNYEQYF. The CDR3 nucleotides are TGCGCCAGCAGCTTAGGCGGGGGAAACAACTACGAGCAGTACTTC.

This sequence joins TRBV19 and TRBJ2-7, with no clear D. Germline CDR1 and CDR2: LNHDA and SQIVND (reference sequence). V was trimmed by 6 bases and J by 0 bases, leaving 6 bases between them. CDR3 length: 12 amino acids. The DNA of the CDR3 is TGTGCCAGTAGCGACTCCTCCTACGAGCAGTACTTC. It codes for CASSDSSYEQYF.

The chain recombines TRBV19 with TRBJ2-3, with 9 bases matching TRBD2. V lost 4 bases to trimming and J lost 13 bases; unmatched junction nucleotides: 21. Germline assignment: CDR1 LNHDA and CDR2 SQIVND (reference sequence). CDR3 length equals 17 residues. The CDR3 loop is CASSTEQRERGAHGEYF. The CDR3, as DNA: TGTGCCAGTAGTACCGAGCAGCGTGAGCGGGGGGCTCATGGGGAGTATTTT.

This chain uses TRBV11-2 with TRBJ2-3, with 10 bases fitting TRBD1. The CDR3 runs 15 residues. With V trimmed by 6 bases and J by 4 bases, 7 bases remained unmatched. CDR1 is SGHAT, CDR2 FQNNGV, per germline. The CDR3 reads CASRTRTGGADTQYF. The CDR3 DNA follows: TGTGCCAGCAGAACCAGGACAGGGGGAGCAGATACGCAGTATTTT.